This is a list of T cell receptor beta chains from one sample in a study of immune heterogeneity within non-small cell lung tumors. TCRdb called the multiplex PCR reads again in MiXCR, with one record for every CDR3 protein. Seen here are about 3,400 distinct CDR3 sequences, approximately 40% observed once, and the top ten hold more than 13%. Sequenced material: lung tumor tissue. All receptors derive from a man aged 65 to 85 with non-small cell lung cancer. The conserved cysteine and the conserved F or W are not part of the CDR3 here. The order of the fields is V gene, CDR3 protein.

TRBV30 | AWNLQMNTEAF
TRBV6-2/TRBV6-3 | ASNRGAGQEQY
TRBV6-2/TRBV6-3 | ASSFGQYYEQY
TRBV28 | ASSRPYKNIQY
TRBV20-1 | SGGHNNEQF
TRBV4-3 | ASSQAGIGGNVLT
TRBV27 | ASSLSGGTRMNTEAF
TRBV7-6 | ASSLTGLFGGLQGAGGTEAF
TRBV19 | ASSIEVVSGRAGEQY
TRBV27 | ASSLLGQGHNEQF
TRBV13 | ASSPGPQNTGELF
TRBV28 | ASSFWGGSWETQY
TRBV27 | ASSLSPQGPNYGYT
TRBV6-1 | ASSVRGFSYEQY
TRBV30 | AWSVQGSPDTQY
TRBV5-6 | ASSFPPNSYNEQF
TRBV11-3 | ASSITSARGETQY
TRBV5-7 | ASSYRTGGNHEQY